Listed below are T cell receptor beta chains from one sample, sequenced in a study of identical twins. MiXCR, run by TCRdb on the 5' RACE reads, gives a single entry per CDR3 protein. The sample yields about 470,000 distinct CDR3 sequences, less than 25% seen once. The sample was also reused in another study, on T cells expressing NK-cell markers.

Sequenced sample: CD4+ T cells sorted from blood. Receptors were obtained from a woman aged 18 to 35 in good health. The CDR3 runs from the conserved cysteine through the conserved F or W. Fields, in order: V gene, CDR3 length, clone size, J gene, D gene, CDR3 DNA, CDR3 protein. The D gene is left open where the match is weak. Part of the rows lack a size; the others show once, few, many or a class for expanded clones.

>TRBV20-1|15|few|TRBJ2-3|-
TGCAGTGCTAGAGATGGTACCGGAGGTTTCGATACGCAGTATTTT
CSARDGTGGFDTQYF
>TRBV7-2|12|-|TRBJ2-7|TRBD1
TGTGCCAGCAGCACGACAGGGGTCGAGCAGTACTTC
CASSTTGVEQYF
>TRBV11-2|13|-|TRBJ2-7|-
TGTGCCAGCAGCTTTAACAGGGAGAACGAGCAGTACTTC
CASSFNRENEQYF
>TRBV29-1|14|few|TRBJ1-5|-
TGCAGCGTTCGTTCTGGTCATAGCAATCAGCCCCAGCATTTT
CSVRSGHSNQPQHF
>TRBV25-1|16|-|TRBJ2-7|-
TGTGCCAGCAGTGGATTCGCTCTGAGGGGCTCCTACGAGCAGTACTTC
CASSGFALRGSYEQYF
>TRBV28|14|few|TRBJ2-1|-
TGTGCCAGCAGTTCCCATACCCGGGACAATGAGCAGTTCTTC
CASSSHTRDNEQFF
>TRBV12-3/TRBV12-4|15|-|TRBJ2-1|-
TGTGCCAGCAGTTTAGGGGGGAATGAAGGCAATGAGCAGTTCTTC
CASSLGGNEGNEQFF
>TRBV6-2/TRBV6-3|12|few|TRBJ2-1|-
TGTGCCAGCAGTTACACGATGGATGAGCAGTTCTTC
CASSYTMDEQFF
>TRBV6-1|14|few|TRBJ2-7|TRBD1
TGTGCCAGCAGAAAGGACAGGGTCTCCTACGAGCAGTACTTC
CASRKDRVSYEQYF
>TRBV7-2|14|-|TRBJ1-2|-
TGTGCCAGCAGGCGAAACCCATCTAACTATGGCTACACCTTC
CASRRNPSNYGYTF
>TRBV6-5|15|-|TRBJ2-7|-
TGTGCCAGCAGTTACGAGGCAGTTACCCCCTACGAGCAGTACTTC
CASSYEAVTPYEQYF
>TRBV6-6|12|-|TRBJ1-5|-
TGTGCCAGCAGCCTGACCCGGCAGCCCCAGCATTTT
CASSLTRQPQHF
>TRBV27|14|-|TRBJ2-3|TRBD2
TGTGCCAGCAGGCTAGCGGGTGGGGATGGTACGCAGTATTTT
CASRLAGGDGTQYF
>TRBV25-1|12|few|TRBJ1-1|-
TGTGCCAGCAGCTCCCGGGAAATTGAAGCTTTCTTT
CASSSREIEAFF
>TRBV5-1|14|many|TRBJ2-1|TRBD2
TGCGCCAGCAGCTCAGCGGGGGGTGGCAATGAGCAGTTCTTC
CASSSAGGGNEQFF
>TRBV5-1|13|-|TRBJ2-5|-
TGCGCCAGCAGCAATACAGGGTCAGAGACCCAGTACTTC
CASSNTGSETQYF
>TRBV6-1|14|-|TRBJ2-3|-
TGTGCCAGCGTCGAACCGGGGTTCACAGATACGCAGTATTTT
CASVEPGFTDTQYF
>TRBV20-1|12|few|TRBJ1-2|TRBD1
TGCAGTGAATCAGGGGGGGGCTATGGCTACACCTTC
CSESGGGYGYTF
>TRBV9|13|few|TRBJ1-2|-
TGTGCCAGCACCACGGGCAGCGACTATGGCTACACCTTC
CASTTGSDYGYTF
>TRBV28|15|-|TRBJ2-6|-
TGTGCCAGCAGTTTACCCCGGTCTGGGGCCAACGTCCTGACTTTC
CASSLPRSGANVLTF
>TRBV20-1|14|few|TRBJ2-2|TRBD1
TGCAGTGCTAGGCGACAGGGGATTGCCGGGGAGCTGTTTTTT
CSARRQGIAGELFF
>TRBV11-2|11|-|TRBJ2-7|-
TGTGCCAGCAGCAATAGCGGCGAGCAGTACTTC
CASSNSGEQYF